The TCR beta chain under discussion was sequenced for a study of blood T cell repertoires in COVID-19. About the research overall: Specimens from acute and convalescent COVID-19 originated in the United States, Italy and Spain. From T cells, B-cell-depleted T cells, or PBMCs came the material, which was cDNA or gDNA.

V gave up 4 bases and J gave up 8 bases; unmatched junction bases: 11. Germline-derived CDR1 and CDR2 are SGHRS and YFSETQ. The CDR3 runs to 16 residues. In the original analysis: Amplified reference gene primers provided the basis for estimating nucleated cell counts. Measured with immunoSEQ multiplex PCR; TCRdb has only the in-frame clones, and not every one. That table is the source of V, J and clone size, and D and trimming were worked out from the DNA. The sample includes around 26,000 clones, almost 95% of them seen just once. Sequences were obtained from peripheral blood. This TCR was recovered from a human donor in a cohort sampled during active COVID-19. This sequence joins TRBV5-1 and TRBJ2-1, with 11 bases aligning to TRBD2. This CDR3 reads CASSSSSGGSSYEQFF. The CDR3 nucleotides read TGCGCCAGCAGCAGCTCTAGCGGGGGGAGTTCATATGAGCAGTTCTTC. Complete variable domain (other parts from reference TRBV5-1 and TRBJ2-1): KAGVTQTPRYLIKTRGQQVTLSCSPISGHRSVSWYQQTPGQGLQFLFEYFSETQRNKGNFPGRFSGRQFSNSRSEMNVSTLELGDSALYLCASSSSSGGSSYEQFFGPGTRLTVL.